The 18 T cell receptor beta chains reported below all come from one sample, sequenced in a study of T-cell reconstitution after alpha-beta-depleted transplantation in children. TCRbeta library construction was performed incorporating unique molecular identifiers. In TCRdb, the PCR reads were re-called with MiXCR into one record per CDR3 protein. The sample has about 600,000 distinct CDR3 sequences, over 10% seen once. The sequences come from PBMCs, mostly from graft donor cells, collected 360 days after TCRalphabeta/CD19-depleted stem cell transplant. The source is a male patient between 5 and 17 years old who had a stem cell transplant for acute myeloid leukemia, so the T cells may come from the graft donor.

The sample holds a few counts of this clonotype. The chain recombines TRBV6-2 or TRBV6-3 with TRBJ2-7, with unresolved D. V lost 0 bases and J lost 3, with 15 bases in between. Germline V CDR1 and CDR2: MNHEY, SVGEGT. The CDR3 has 16 amino acids. CDR3 DNA: TGTGCCAGCAGTTACTCGAGAAAGGAGTTAAACTACGAGCAGTACTTC. Its translation is CASSYSRKELNYEQYF.

The chain employs TRBV12-3 or TRBV12-4 and TRBJ2-1, with D perhaps matching TRBD2 (6 bases). The V end was cut by 11 bases, the J end by 7 bases, with 12 bases between. CDR3 length: 11 residues. CDR3 region: CAVSRGNEQFF. The CDR3 nucleotides read TGTGCCGTAAGCCGGGGGAATGAGCAGTTCTTC.

The rearrangement links TRBV18 to TRBJ2-1; D ambiguous. Trimming took off 2 bases at V and 5 bases at J, with 7 bases between the two ends. The CDR3 is made up of 13 amino acids. CDR1 is KGHSH, CDR2 LQKENI, per germline. This CDR3 reads CASSPKGDNEQFF. Written as DNA, the CDR3 is TGTGCCAGCTCACCAAAAGGAGACAATGAGCAGTTCTTC. Together with reference TRBV18 and TRBJ2-1, the CDR3 gives the full variable domain: NAGVMQNPRHLVRRRGQEARLRCSPMKGHSHVYWYRQLPEEGLKFMVYLQKENIIDESGMPKERFSAEFPKEGPSILRIQQVVRGDSAAYFCASSPKGDNEQFFGPGTRLTVL.

This clonotype was counted a few times. The chain employs TRBV30 and TRBJ1-2, with D possibly TRBD1 on 5 matching bases. The germline V gene encodes CDR1 GTSNPN and CDR2 SVGIG (reference sequence). The V gene lost 3 bases and the J gene lost 0 bases, with 23 bases spanning the gap. This CDR3 region has 18 residues. The CDR3 bases are TGTGCCTGGAGCCCCCTCGCGGGACGTGATAGTCCTAACTATGGCTACACCTTC. Its translation: CAWSPLAGRDSPNYGYTF.

This clonotype was seen many times. This sequence joins TRBV30 and TRBJ2-1, with no clear D. The CDR3 extends over 13 amino acids. Germline loops: CDR1 GTSNPN, CDR2 SVGIG (reference sequence). V lost 2 bases and J lost 3, with 8 bases in between. The CDR3 sequence: CAWSPYGYNEQFF. DNA of the CDR3: TGTGCCTGGAGTCCCTATGGCTACAATGAGCAGTTCTTC.

This chain connects TRBV9 to TRBJ2-2; D is uncertain. Germline CDR1 reads SGDLS; CDR2 reads YYNGEE. Trimming removed 1 base from V and 6 bases from J, with 7 bases in between. The CDR3 consists of 13 residues. This chain's CDR3 is CASSVNDPGELFF. The CDR3 nucleotides are TGTGCCAGCAGCGTAAACGACCCCGGGGAGCTGTTTTTT.

The V and J genes are TRBV18 and TRBJ2-1, with 7 nucleotides matching TRBD2. Germline V lookup: CDR1 KGHSH, CDR2 LQKENI. The CDR3 loop spans 17 amino acids. The V and J ends lost 3 bases and 0 bases, in that order; junction bases with no gene match: 8. DNA for the CDR3: TGTGCCAGCTCACCTGGACTAGGCCTTTTCTCCTACAATGAGCAGTTCTTC. Its protein is CASSPGLGLFSYNEQFF. Full variable domain (rest looked up from reference TRBV18 and TRBJ2-1): NAGVMQNPRHLVRRRGQEARLRCSPMKGHSHVYWYRQLPEEGLKFMVYLQKENIIDESGMPKERFSAEFPKEGPSILRIQQVVRGDSAAYFCASSPGLGLFSYNEQFFGPGTRLTVL.

The chain links TRBV21-1 to TRBJ1-1; the table's D call TRBD1 went unverified against the DNA. TRBV21-1 is assigned pseudogene status. CDR3 length: 13 amino acids. CDR3 loop: CASRGGGRTEAFF. CDR3 sequence (DNA): TGTGCCAGCCGCGGGGGGGGACGCACTGAAGCTTTCTTT.

J is TRBJ2-4 and V is TRBV7-3, with 9 bases lining up with TRBD2. Trimming removed 4 bases from V and 0 bases from J; junction bases left unmatched: 7. From germline, CDR1 is SGHTA and CDR2 FQGTGA. The CDR3 extends over 17 amino acids. The CDR3: CASSSSGLAVAKNIQYF. CDR3 bases: TGTGCCAGCAGCTCGTCGGGACTAGCCGTAGCCAAAAACATTCAGTACTTC.

This rearrangement joins TRBV9 to TRBJ2-5, with 9 bases fitting TRBD1. V lost 2 bases, J lost 5 bases, and 4 bases stayed unmatched. Germline V gene sequence: CDR1 SGDLS, CDR2 YYNGEE. The CDR3 runs to 14 residues. The DNA for the CDR3 is TGTGCCAGCAGCGTGGGACAGGGCAGGGAGACCCAGTACTTC. As protein: CASSVGQGRETQYF. The full variable domain, with the rest looked up from reference TRBV9 and TRBJ2-5, is DSGVTQTPKHLITATGQRVTLRCSPRSGDLSVYWYQQSLDQGLQFLIQYYNGEERAKGNILERFSAQQFPDLHSELNLSSLELGDSALYFCASSVGQGRETQYFGPGTRLLVL.

This clonotype showed up just a few times. The rearrangement joins TRBV4-3 to TRBJ1-2; weak D call: TRBD1 (5 bases). Trimming cost V 4 bases and J 4 bases, with 16 bases left between them. CDR1 LGHNA and CDR2 YSLEER come from the germline V gene. The CDR3 contains 15 residues. The CDR3 loop reads CASSPQTGLIYGYTF. CDR3 coding DNA: TGCGCCAGCAGCCCCCAAACGGGACTTATCTATGGCTACACCTTC.

The rearrangement joins TRBV23-1 to TRBJ1-5, with D possibly TRBD1 on 6 matching bases. TRBV23-1 is annotated as an ORF whose role is uncertain. V shed 9 bases and J shed 5 bases, with 26 bases lying between them. The CDR3 consists of 17 residues. CDR3 bases: TGCGCCAGAATGAAACCTAACACCCACAGGGTGGATCAGCCCCAGCATTTT. Amino acids: CARMKPNTHRVDQPQHF.

In this sample, this clonotype turned up a few times. V usage is TRBV29-1 and J usage is TRBJ2-3; 10 bases align to TRBD2. CDR3 size: 14 residues. Germline V gene sequence: CDR1 SQVTM, CDR2 ANQGSEA. J lost 3 bases, V lost 3 bases, and 3 bases had no gene match. CDR3 sequence: CSVDASGRTDTQYF. The CDR3 DNA reads as TGCAGCGTTGATGCTAGCGGGAGAACAGATACGCAGTATTTT.

This clonotype has more than one count but fewer than ten. In nucleotides, the CDR3 is TGCGCCAGCAGCTTTGGGACCTCAAACAGTAATGAAGCTTTCTTT. Protein: CASSFGTSNSNEAFF. V usage is TRBV5-1 and J usage is TRBJ1-1; tentatively, D is TRBD1 (5 bases). CDR3 length equals 15 residues. CDR1 SGHRS and CDR2 YFSETQ come from the germline V gene. Trimming removed 2 bases at V and 7 bases at J, with 18 bases between.

In its sample, this clonotype was seen a few times. The CDR3 is CSAREGGIPVSFVYEQYF. CDR3 nucleotides: TGCAGTGCTAGAGAAGGCGGGATCCCTGTTTCTTTTGTCTACGAGCAGTACTTC. This chain uses TRBV20-1 with TRBJ2-7; TRBD2 might be the D (6 bases). The CDR3 totals 18 residues. Deletions cut 0 bases from V and 3 bases from J, with 24 bases between. Germline values: CDR1 DFQATT, CDR2 SNEGSKA (reference sequence).

This clonotype has at least ten counts. V usage is TRBV12-3 or TRBV12-4 and J usage is TRBJ2-7; maybe TRBD2 (6 bases). The CDR3 extends over 14 amino acids. V dropped 3 bases and J dropped 4 bases, with 13 bases sitting between them. The CDR3 is CASSLEGVYYEQYF. The CDR3 DNA follows: TGTGCCAGCAGTTTGGAGGGAGTGTATTACGAGCAGTACTTC.

This chain links TRBV20-1 with TRBJ2-5; possibly TRBD2 for D (5 bases). From germline, CDR1 is DFQATT and CDR2 SNEGSKA (reference sequence). Trimming removed 3 bases at V and 2 bases at J, with 10 bases between. CDR3 length equals 13 residues. This CDR3 reads CSASLWEQETQYF. In DNA, the CDR3 is TGCAGTGCTAGTCTATGGGAGCAAGAGACCCAGTACTTC.

V and J are TRBV24-1 and TRBJ2-2, with 8 nucleotides matching TRBD2. Germline lookup yields CDR1 KGHDR and CDR2 SFDVKD. J gave up 6 bases and V 3 bases, and 8 bases lay outside the gene matches. The CDR3 is 16 residues long. The DNA for the CDR3 is TGTGCCACCAGTGATAGCTGGGGCGGGAGGCCCGGGGAGCTGTTTTTT. Protein: CATSDSWGGRPGELFF.